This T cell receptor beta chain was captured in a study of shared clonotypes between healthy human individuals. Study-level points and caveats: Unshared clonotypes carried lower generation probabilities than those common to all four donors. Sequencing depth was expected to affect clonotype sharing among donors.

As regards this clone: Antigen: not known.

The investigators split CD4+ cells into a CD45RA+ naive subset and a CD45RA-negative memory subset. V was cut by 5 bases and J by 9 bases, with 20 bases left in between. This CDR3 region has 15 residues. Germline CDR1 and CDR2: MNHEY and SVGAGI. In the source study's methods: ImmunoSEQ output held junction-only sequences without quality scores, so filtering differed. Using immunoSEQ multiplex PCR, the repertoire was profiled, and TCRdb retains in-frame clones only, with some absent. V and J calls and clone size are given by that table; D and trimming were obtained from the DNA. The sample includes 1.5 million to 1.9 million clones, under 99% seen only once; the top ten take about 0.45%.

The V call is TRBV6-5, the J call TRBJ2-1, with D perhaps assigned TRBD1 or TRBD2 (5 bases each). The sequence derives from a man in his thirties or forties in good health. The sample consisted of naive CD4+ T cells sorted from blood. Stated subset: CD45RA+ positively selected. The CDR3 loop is CASSPASNGAGEQFF. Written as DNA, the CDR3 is TGTGCCAGCAGTCCAGCGAGCAACGGGGCGGGTGAGCAGTTCTTC.